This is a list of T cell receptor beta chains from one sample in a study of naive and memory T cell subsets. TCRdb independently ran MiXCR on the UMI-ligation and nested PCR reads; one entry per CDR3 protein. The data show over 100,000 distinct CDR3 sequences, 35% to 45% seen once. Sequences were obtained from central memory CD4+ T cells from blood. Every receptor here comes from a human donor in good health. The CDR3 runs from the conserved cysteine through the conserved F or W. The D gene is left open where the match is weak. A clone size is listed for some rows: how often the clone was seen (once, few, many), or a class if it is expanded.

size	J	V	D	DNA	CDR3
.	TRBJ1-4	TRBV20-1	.	TGCAGTGCTAGAGATCCGAAGAGCCGAAAGGAAAAACTGTTTTTT	CSARDPKSRKEKLFF
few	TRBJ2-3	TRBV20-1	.	TGCAGTGCTAGTCTGGCAGATACGCAGTATTTT	CSASLADTQYF
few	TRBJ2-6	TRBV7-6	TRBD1	TGTGCCAGCAGCCAAAAGCCGGGACAGACCTCTGGGGCCAACGTCCTGACTTTC	CASSQKPGQTSGANVLTF
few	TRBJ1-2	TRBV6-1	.	TGTGCCAGCAGAGAGGGGGGTAACTATGGCTACACCTTC	CASREGGNYGYTF
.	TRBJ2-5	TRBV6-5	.	TGTGCCAGCTCGCGCCGGGGAGCTCCCCAAGAGACCCAGTACTTC	CASSRRGAPQETQYF
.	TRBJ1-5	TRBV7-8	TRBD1	TGTGCCAGCAGCTTAGTTCAGGGGGCTAAGCAGCCCCAGCATTTT	CASSLVQGAKQPQHF
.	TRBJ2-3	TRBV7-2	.	TGTGCCAGCAGTCCAGACTATTACACAGATACGCAGTATTTT	CASSPDYYTDTQYF
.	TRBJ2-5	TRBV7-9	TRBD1	TGTGCCAGCAGCTTAATTTGGGACAGGGACGAGACCCAGTACTTC	CASSLIWDRDETQYF
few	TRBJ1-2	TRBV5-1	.	TGCGCCAGCAGCTTGGGGACGGAGGATGGCTACACCTTC	CASSLGTEDGYTF
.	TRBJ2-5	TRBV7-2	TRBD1	TGTGCCAGCAGCTCCACAGGGGGAGATGAGACCCAGTACTTC	CASSSTGGDETQYF
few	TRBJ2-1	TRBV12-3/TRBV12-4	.	TGTGCCAGCAACGAGGGTCGAAATGAGCAGTTCTTC	CASNEGRNEQFF
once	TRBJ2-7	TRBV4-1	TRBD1	TGCGCCAGCAGCCAAGAATGGGGGACAGTCACCTACGAGCAGTACTTC	CASSQEWGTVTYEQYF
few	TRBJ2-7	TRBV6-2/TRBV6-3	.	TGTGCCAGCAGTTCCCTCGGGACAAAAGCCTACGAGCAGTACTTC	CASSSLGTKAYEQYF
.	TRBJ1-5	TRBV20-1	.	TGCAGTGCTAGAAATCCGAAGGGATGGAATCAGCCCCAGCATTTT	CSARNPKGWNQPQHF
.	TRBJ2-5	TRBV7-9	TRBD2	TGTGCCAGCAGCTTTTTCGGACTAGCCTCGAGAATGAACGGGGAATGGGAGACCCAGTACTTC	CASSFFGLASRMNGEWETQYF
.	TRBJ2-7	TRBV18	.	TGTGCCAGCTCACCCCGGACAGAAAACGAGCAGTACTTC	CASSPRTENEQYF
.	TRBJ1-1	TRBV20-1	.	TGCAGTGCGAGGTCCCGCGGATACACTGAAGCTTTCTTT	CSARSRGYTEAFF
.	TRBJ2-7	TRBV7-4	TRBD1	TGTGCAAGCAGCTTAATCGGTGGACAGGTTAAGAGGGACGAGCAGTACTTC	CASSLIGGQVKRDEQYF
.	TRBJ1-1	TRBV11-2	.	TGTGCCAGCAGCTTAGATCTAAGAACGGGTGACGCTTTCTTT	CASSLDLRTGDAFF